Presented here are 31 T cell receptor beta chains from one specimen sequenced in a study of a mutant IDH1 vaccine in newly diagnosed glioma. Produced via immunoSEQ multiplex PCR; TCRdb's table is partial and in-frame only. This table holds fewer than 100,000 clones, 80% to 90% found once. Time point specified: baseline, week 1 (first vaccination visit). Treatment noted: pre-vaccination baseline after standard-of-care therapy. The sample consisted of PBMCs, taken from a glioma patient treated with radiotherapy, temozolomide or both. These receptors were collected from a woman aged 50 to 60 with glioma.

This rearrangement joins TRBV27 to TRBJ2-2, with 9 positions matching TRBD2. Germline V gives CDR1 MNHEY, CDR2 SMNVEV (reference sequence). Trimming at V came to 4 bases and at J to 0 bases, leaving 0 bases not matched to a gene. The CDR3 is made up of 15 amino acids. The CDR3 loop is CASSSSGANTGELFF. CDR3 coding DNA: TGTGCCAGCAGTTCTAGCGGGGCGAACACCGGGGAGCTGTTTTTT.

The V gene is TRBV27, the J gene TRBJ2-7; no clear D. CDR1 and CDR2 (germline): MNHEY, SMNVEV (reference sequence). The CDR3 is made up of 14 amino acids. V lost 5 bases to trimming and J lost 0 bases, with 11 bases between them. The CDR3 reads CASSITEDSYEQYF. The CDR3 DNA follows: TGTGCCAGCAGTATAACAGAGGACTCCTACGAGCAGTACTTC.

The chain links TRBV15 to TRBJ2-3; D not resolved. Looked up from germline, CDR1 is LNHNV and CDR2 is YYDKDF (reference sequence). The V gene lost 3 bases and the J gene lost 1 base, with 11 bases spanning the gap. The CDR3 is made up of 15 amino acids. The CDR3 DNA follows: TGTGCCACCAGCAGCCCCGTGTGGGGCACAGATACGCAGTATTTT. It yields the protein CATSSPVWGTDTQYF.

The chain uses TRBV5-1 and TRBJ2-7, with 10 bases fitting TRBD2. From germline, CDR1 is SGHRS and CDR2 YFSETQ. CDR3 length equals 15 residues. Losses at the gene ends were 0 bases for V and 2 bases for J; bases not matched to a gene: 2. The CDR3 loop reads CASSLVAGGPYEQYF. CDR3 in DNA: TGCGCCAGCAGCTTGGTAGCGGGAGGACCCTACGAGCAGTACTTC. Filled out from reference TRBV5-1 and TRBJ2-7, the complete variable domain reads KAGVTQTPRYLIKTRGQQVTLSCSPISGHRSVSWYQQTPGQGLQFLFEYFSETQRNKGNFPGRFSGRQFSNSRSEMNVSTLELGDSALYLCASSLVAGGPYEQYFGPGTRLTVT.

The CDR3 DNA follows: TGCGCCAGCAGCCAATATAGCGGGAGCTCCTACAATGAGCAGTTCTTC. Translating it yields CASSQYSGSSYNEQFF. The chain recombines TRBV4-1 with TRBJ2-1; 9 nucleotides match TRBD2. V lost 2 bases to trimming and J lost 0 bases; unmatched junction nucleotides: 2. Germline CDR1 reads MGHRA; CDR2 reads YSYEKL. The CDR3 spans 16 residues.

The chain has TRBV27 and TRBJ2-7; 9 positions match TRBD2. The CDR3 is made up of 16 amino acids. V lost 5 bases, J lost 1 base, and 9 bases stayed unmatched. The germline V gene encodes CDR1 MNHEY and CDR2 SMNVEV (reference sequence). CDR3 sequence (DNA): TGTGCCAGCAGTCCCCAGGGACTAGCCGCATCCTACGAGCAGTACTTC. It is translated as CASSPQGLAASYEQYF.

The J gene is TRBJ2-1, the V gene TRBV28, with 9 bases that match TRBD2. V lost 3 bases, J lost 10 bases, and 4 bases stayed unmatched. The CDR3 is 13 residues long. The germline CDR1 and CDR2 sequences are MDHEN and SYDVKM. The CDR3, as DNA: TGTGCCAGCAGTTTTGGTAGCGGGAGAGAGCAGTTCTTC. Translating it yields CASSFGSGREQFF.

The chain links TRBV5-1 to TRBJ1-2, with D unresolved. Germline CDR1 is SGHRS and CDR2 is YFSETQ. V lost 0 bases to trimming and J lost 3 bases, with 3 bases between them. The length of the CDR3 is 12 residues. The CDR3 coding sequence is TGCGCCAGCAGCTTGGAGGACTATGGCTACACCTTC. Protein product: CASSLEDYGYTF.

The chain has TRBV7-8 and TRBJ1-1; D remains unclear. This CDR3 comprises 14 residues. V was cut by 5 bases and J by 3 bases, with 13 bases left in between. Germline V gene sequence: CDR1 SGHVS, CDR2 FQNEAQ. CDR3 nucleotides: TGTGCCAGCAGCCCACCACAGAGCGACACTGAAGCTTTCTTT. It encodes CASSPPQSDTEAFF.

This clone has more than one count but fewer than ten. This sequence joins TRBV7-9 and TRBJ2-5; a weak D match, TRBD2 (6 bases). CDR3 length: 16 amino acids. Germline assignment: CDR1 SEHNR and CDR2 FQNEAQ (reference sequence). Trimming pared 2 bases from V and 4 bases from J, leaving 17 bases between. The CDR3 coding sequence is TGTGCCAGCAGCTTAACTCGTAGCGGCCCTCGAGAGACCCAGTACTTC. This gives the protein CASSLTRSGPRETQYF.

This rearrangement joins TRBV27 to TRBJ1-5; TRBD1 agrees at 7 bases. From germline, CDR1 is MNHEY and CDR2 SMNVEV (reference sequence). V trimming: 5 bases; J trimming: 5 bases; junction bases outside the gene matches: 6. The CDR3 covers 14 residues. The CDR3 region has the DNA TGTGCCAGCAGTCTCCGGGACAGCCATCAGCCCCAGCATTTT. Translating it yields CASSLRDSHQPQHF.

The CDR3 here is CASSRTSGIETQYF. In nucleotides, the CDR3 is TGTGCCAGTAGTAGGACTAGCGGGATAGAGACCCAGTACTTC. The chain employs TRBV19 and TRBJ2-5, with TRBD2 identical over 12 bases. The CDR3 sequence is 14 residues long. J gave up 4 bases and V 4 bases, and 1 base lay outside the gene matches. Germline lookup yields CDR1 LNHDA and CDR2 SQIVND (reference sequence).

CDR3 coding DNA: TGTGCCAGCAGCCCCGGACTAGTTGGGGAGCAGTACTTC. It specifies CASSPGLVGEQYF. The chain carries TRBV7-9 and TRBJ2-7; TRBD2 aligns across 7 bases. With 5 bases clipped from V and 7 bases from J, the junction kept 8 bases outside the gene matches. Germline V gene sequence: CDR1 SEHNR, CDR2 FQNEAQ (reference sequence). The CDR3 is made up of 13 amino acids. Supplemented by reference TRBV7-9 and TRBJ2-7, the full variable domain reads DTGVSQNPRHKITKRGQNVTFRCDPISEHNRLYWYRQTLGQGPEFLTYFQNEAQLEKSRLLSDRFSAERPKGSFSTLEIQRTEQGDSAMYLCASSPGLVGEQYFGPGTRLTVT.

The J gene is TRBJ2-2, the V gene TRBV5-1; TRBD2 agrees at 14 bases. The CDR3 totals 21 residues. Germline V gene lookup returns CDR1 SGHRS and CDR2 YFSETQ. V trimming: 4 bases; J trimming: 1 base; junction bases outside the gene matches: 15. The CDR3 loop is CASSGIGTSGSKGGNTGELFF. The CDR3 nucleotides are TGCGCCAGCAGCGGAATCGGGACTAGCGGGAGTAAAGGAGGGAACACCGGGGAGCTGTTTTTT.

The chain carries TRBV7-9 and TRBJ1-1, with D hard to call. The CDR3 runs to 15 residues. Trimming stripped 1 base from V and 1 base from J, with 10 bases between. The germline V gene has CDR1 SEHNR and CDR2 FQNEAQ (reference sequence). Written as DNA, the CDR3 is TGTGCCAGCAGCTTAGTTCGGAGGGAGAACACTGAAGCTTTCTTT. Residues: CASSLVRRENTEAFF.

This clone has a single count. The rearrangement joins TRBV2 to TRBJ2-3, with 7 bases aligning to TRBD2. Germline CDR1 reads SNHLY; CDR2 reads FYNNEI. The V segment lost 11 bases and the J segment 0 bases; nucleotides outside the gene matches: 8. The CDR3 has 14 amino acids. The CDR3 DNA reads TGTGCCCGCGGGGGAGGGGCAAGCACAGATACGCAGTATTTT. As protein: CARGGGASTDTQYF.

The chain employs TRBV7-3 and TRBJ1-1, with 8 bases that match TRBD1. J gave up 3 bases and V 1 base, and 13 bases lay outside the gene matches. The CDR3 extends over 18 amino acids. Looked up from germline, CDR1 is SGHTA and CDR2 is FQGTGA. CDR3 region: CASSLIPPQGALDTEAFF. In DNA form, the CDR3 reads TGTGCCAGCAGCTTAATTCCACCCCAGGGGGCGCTGGACACTGAAGCTTTCTTT.

This clone was seen just once. The genes are TRBV7-2 and TRBJ1-1; D is perhaps TRBD1 (6 bases). Germline values: CDR1 SGHTA, CDR2 FQGNSA. V was pared by 5 bases and J by 0 bases, with 13 bases between. This CDR3 has 15 residues. CDR3 DNA sequence: TGTGCCAGCAGCCCCGAAGGGGGAATGAACACTGAAGCTTTCTTT. Its protein is CASSPEGGMNTEAFF.

The CDR3 nucleotides are TGTGCCAGCTCCACGACAGGGGGGAGTGATTCACCCCTCCACTTT. It encodes CASSTTGGSDSPLHF. The chain uses TRBV18 and TRBJ1-6; 9 bases are a match to TRBD1. Germline V gene sequence: CDR1 KGHSH, CDR2 LQKENI. CDR3 length: 15 amino acids. V lost 6 bases and J lost 8; bases outside the gene matches: 8.

The chain couples TRBV5-1 to TRBJ1-2; 10 bases match TRBD1. The ends lost 3 bases at V and 7 bases at J; junction bases unmatched: 6. CDR3 length: 14 amino acids. Germline values: CDR1 SGHRS, CDR2 YFSETQ. CDR3 in DNA: TGCGCCAGCAGCTCGACAGGGGGCGAATTTGGCTACACCTTC. The encoded protein is CASSSTGGEFGYTF.

The chain combines TRBV6-1 with TRBJ1-1; no definite D call. Germline CDR1 reads MNHNS; CDR2 reads SASEGT. The CDR3 consists of 11 residues. Trimming cost V 3 bases and J 8 bases, with 7 bases left between them. The CDR3 DNA sequence: TGTGCCAGCAGTGATGCCGTCGAAGCTTTCTTT. It yields the protein CASSDAVEAFF.

The rearrangement joins TRBV6-1 to TRBJ2-1; D call uncertain. Germline assignment: CDR1 MNHNS and CDR2 SASEGT. V was cut by 2 bases and J by 3 bases, with 11 bases left in between. The CDR3 loop spans 15 amino acids. CDR3 protein: CASSEQASFYNEQFF. CDR3 in DNA: TGTGCCAGCAGTGAACAGGCTAGTTTCTACAATGAGCAGTTCTTC.

This clone was seen just once. The rearrangement joins TRBV5-1 to TRBJ2-4; D possibly corresponds to TRBD1 (5 bases). The CDR3 length is 14 residues. V was cut by 1 base and J by 8 bases, with 13 bases left in between. From germline, CDR1 is SGHRS and CDR2 YFSETQ. This CDR3 reads CASSLQGDRDIQYF. CDR3 DNA sequence: TGCGCCAGCAGCTTGCAGGGCGACCGGGACATTCAGTACTTC.

The V call is TRBV7-3, the J call TRBJ2-2, with no clear D. V shed 3 bases and J shed 1 base, with 6 bases lying between them. Germline V gene data show CDR1 as SGHTA and CDR2 as FQGTGA. The CDR3 contains 14 residues. The CDR3 protein is CASSFLRNTGELFF. CDR3 in DNA: TGTGCCAGCAGCTTTTTGCGGAACACCGGGGAGCTGTTTTTT.

This clone has a handful of counts. The junction shows a germline mismatch at one end, possibly a read error. V and J are TRBV30 and TRBJ1-5, with 7 bases matching TRBD1. Germline V lookup: CDR1 GTSNPN, CDR2 SVGIG (reference sequence). This CDR3 region has 11 residues. This chain's CDR3 is CAEQGEQPQHF. In DNA, the CDR3 is TGCGCGGAGCAGGGGGAACAGCCCCAGCATTTT. The full variable domain, in which reference TRBV30 and TRBJ1-5 provide the parts outside the CDR3, is SQTIHQWPATLVQPVGSPLSLECTVEGTSNPNLYWYRQAAGRGLQLLFYSVGIGQISSEVPQNLSASRPQDRQFILSSKKLLLSDSGFYLCAEQGEQPQHFGDGTRLSIL.

The V call is TRBV28, the J call TRBJ1-2; 9 bases align to TRBD1. Germline loops: CDR1 MDHEN, CDR2 SYDVKM. The CDR3 consists of 12 residues. The V gene end was trimmed by 8 bases and the J gene end by 4 bases; junction bases not matched to a gene: 2. The CDR3 DNA reads TGTGCCAGCGGGACAGGGAGCTATGGCTACACCTTC. Translation gives CASGTGSYGYTF.

The chain combines TRBV5-1 with TRBJ1-2, with a possible D match to TRBD1 (6 bases). CDR3 size: 13 residues. The germline V gene has CDR1 SGHRS and CDR2 YFSETQ. Trimming shortened V by 4 bases and J by 8 bases, and 15 bases separated the two germline ends. The CDR3 region is CASSRDTTWGYTF. The CDR3 DNA is TGCGCCAGCAGCCGGGACACTACTTGGGGCTACACCTTC. Variable domain in full (rest from reference TRBV5-1 and TRBJ1-2): KAGVTQTPRYLIKTRGQQVTLSCSPISGHRSVSWYQQTPGQGLQFLFEYFSETQRNKGNFPGRFSGRQFSNSRSEMNVSTLELGDSALYLCASSRDTTWGYTFGSGTRLTVV.

The chain joins TRBV29-1 to TRBJ2-7; the D gene is possibly TRBD2 (6 bases). Germline loops: CDR1 SQVTM, CDR2 ANQGSEA. The CDR3 extends over 12 amino acids. Trimming pared 5 bases from V and 0 bases from J, leaving 8 bases between. CDR3 loop: CSVRESSYEQYF. The CDR3, as DNA: TGCAGCGTTCGGGAGAGCTCCTACGAGCAGTACTTC.

The V and J genes are TRBV7-3 and TRBJ2-4, with a weak D call TRBD2 (7 bases). The V and J ends lost 4 bases and 3 bases respectively, with 13 bases between them. CDR3 length: 15 amino acids. In germline, CDR1 is SGHTA, CDR2 FQGTGA. As DNA, the CDR3 is TGTGCCAGCAGCTCCTCGGGGGGCCTCAAAAACATTCAGTACTTC. Translated: CASSSSGGLKNIQYF.

The rearrangement uses TRBV19 and TRBJ2-1; D gene unclear. The CDR3 length is 14 residues. Trimming pared 5 bases from V and 2 bases from J, leaving 10 bases between. Germline lookup yields CDR1 LNHDA and CDR2 SQIVND (reference sequence). CDR3 in DNA: TGTGCCAGTAGTTACCGGACGGCCTACAATGAGCAGTTCTTC. As protein: CASSYRTAYNEQFF.

The chain couples TRBV9 to TRBJ1-5; D is possibly TRBD1 (6 bases). From germline, CDR1 is SGDLS and CDR2 YYNGEE. V lost 10 bases, J lost 1 base, and 21 bases lay in between. This CDR3 region has 16 residues. The CDR3 loop reads CAGKYRGSRSNQPQHF. As DNA, the CDR3 is TGTGCCGGCAAATATAGGGGGTCGCGGAGCAATCAGCCCCAGCATTTT. The full variable domain, with the rest looked up from reference TRBV9 and TRBJ1-5, is DSGVTQTPKHLITATGQRVTLRCSPRSGDLSVYWYQQSLDQGLQFLIQYYNGEERAKGNILERFSAQQFPDLHSELNLSSLELGDSALYFCAGKYRGSRSNQPQHFGDGTRLSIL.